The 5 T cell receptor beta chains given below trace back to one sample, sequenced in a study of OX40 agonist ivuxolimab in advanced cancers. Some clones are missing from TCRdb's copy, which holds only in-frame ones; the method was immunoSEQ multiplex PCR. The profile shows around 47,000 clones, more than 80% of them singletons. The material was CD4+ or CD8+ T cells sorted from blood, obtained in a trial of the OX40 agonist ivuxolimab. These receptors were taken from an adult with an advanced solid tumor such as melanoma, head and neck, liver or kidney cancer.

The genes are TRBV28 and TRBJ1-1, with D maybe TRBD1 (5 bases). The CDR3 length is 17 residues. Trimming took off 5 bases at V and 0 bases at J, with 19 bases between the two ends. Germline CDR1 reads MDHEN; CDR2 reads SYDVKM. CDR3 in amino acids: CASSQPDGALLNTEAFF. The CDR3 bases are TGTGCCAGCAGTCAACCGGACGGGGCCCTTTTGAACACTGAAGCTTTCTTT.

The rearrangement uses TRBV7-9 and TRBJ1-2; D might be TRBD1 (6 bases). CDR3 length equals 15 residues. The V end was cut by 4 bases, the J end by 0 bases, with 12 bases between. From germline, CDR1 is SEHNR and CDR2 FQNEAQ (reference sequence). CDR3 sequence (DNA): TGTGCCAGCAGCTCCAGACAGGAGCCTAACTATGGCTACACCTTC. Its protein is CASSSRQEPNYGYTF.

This clone appeared a single time. The V call is TRBV4-1, the J call TRBJ2-5, with D unclear. Trimming took 0 bases from V and 5 from J, leaving 13 bases between them. Germline assignment: CDR1 MGHRA and CDR2 YSYEKL. This CDR3 is 15 amino acids long. DNA for the CDR3: TGCGCCAGCAGCCAAGATCCGGCGTCCAGGGAGACCCAGTACTTC. It specifies CASSQDPASRETQYF.

The chain uses TRBV14 and TRBJ1-1; no clear D gene. Trimming left V 4 bases short and J 3 bases short, with 9 bases between. The CDR3 loop spans 13 amino acids. Germline V CDR1 and CDR2: SGHDN, FVKESK. The chain's CDR3 is CASSLLSDTEAFF. The CDR3, as DNA: TGTGCCAGCAGCCTACTCTCGGACACTGAAGCTTTCTTT.

The chain has TRBV19 and TRBJ2-7, with a tentative D call TRBD1 (6 bases). This CDR3 contains 13 residues. Germline V gives CDR1 LNHDA, CDR2 SQIVND (reference sequence). Trimming pared 6 bases from V and 3 bases from J, leaving 12 bases between. Written as DNA, the CDR3 is TGTGCCAGTAGCACAGGGTCGGGCTACGAGCAGTACTTC. It is translated as CASSTGSGYEQYF.